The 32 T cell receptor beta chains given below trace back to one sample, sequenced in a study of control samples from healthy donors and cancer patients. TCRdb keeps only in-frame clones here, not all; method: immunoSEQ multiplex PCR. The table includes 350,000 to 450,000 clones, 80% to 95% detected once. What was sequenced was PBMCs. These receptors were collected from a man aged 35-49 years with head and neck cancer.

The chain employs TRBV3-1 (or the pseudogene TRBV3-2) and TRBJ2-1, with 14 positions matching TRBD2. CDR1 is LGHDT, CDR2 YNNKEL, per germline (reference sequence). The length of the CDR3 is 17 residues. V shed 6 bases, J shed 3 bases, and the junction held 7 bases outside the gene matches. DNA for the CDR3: TGTGCCAGCAGGCCGACTAGCGGGAGGGTCCTCTACAATGAGCAGTTCTTC. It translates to CASRPTSGRVLYNEQFF.

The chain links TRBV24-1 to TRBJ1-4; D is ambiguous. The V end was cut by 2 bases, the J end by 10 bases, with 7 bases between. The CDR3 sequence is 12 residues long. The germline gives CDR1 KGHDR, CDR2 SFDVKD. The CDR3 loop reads CATSDSGLKLFF. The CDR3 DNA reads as TGTGCCACCAGTGATTCGGGTTTAAAACTGTTTTTT.

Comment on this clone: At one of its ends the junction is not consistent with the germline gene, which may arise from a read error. The CDR3 is CASSMVGSPRDYDEQFF. The CDR3, as DNA: TGTGCCAGTAGTATGGTTGGCAGTCCTCGGGACTACGATGAGCAGTTCTTC. The rearrangement joins TRBV19 to TRBJ2-1, with 7 positions matching TRBD2. This CDR3 has 17 amino acids. Germline V lookup: CDR1 LNHDA, CDR2 SQIVND (reference sequence).

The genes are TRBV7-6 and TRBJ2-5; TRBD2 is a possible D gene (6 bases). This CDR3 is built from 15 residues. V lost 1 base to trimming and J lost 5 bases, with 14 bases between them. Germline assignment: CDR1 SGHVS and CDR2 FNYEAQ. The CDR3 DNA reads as TGTGCCAGCAGCTTAGGTCGGGGGAGCGACGAGACCCAGTACTTC. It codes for CASSLGRGSDETQYF.

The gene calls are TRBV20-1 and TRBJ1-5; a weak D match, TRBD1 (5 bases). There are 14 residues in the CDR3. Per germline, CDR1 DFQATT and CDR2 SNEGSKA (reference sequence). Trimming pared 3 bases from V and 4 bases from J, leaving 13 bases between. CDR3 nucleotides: TGCAGTGCTAGTTATGGGTGGGGGAATCAGCCCCAGCATTTT. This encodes CSASYGWGNQPQHF.

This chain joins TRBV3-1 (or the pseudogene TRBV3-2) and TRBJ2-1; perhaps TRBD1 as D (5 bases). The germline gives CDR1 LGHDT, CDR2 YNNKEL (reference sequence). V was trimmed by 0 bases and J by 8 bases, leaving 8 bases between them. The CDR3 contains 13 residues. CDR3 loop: CASSQDRDDEQFF. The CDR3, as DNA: TGTGCCAGCAGCCAAGACAGGGATGATGAGCAGTTCTTC.

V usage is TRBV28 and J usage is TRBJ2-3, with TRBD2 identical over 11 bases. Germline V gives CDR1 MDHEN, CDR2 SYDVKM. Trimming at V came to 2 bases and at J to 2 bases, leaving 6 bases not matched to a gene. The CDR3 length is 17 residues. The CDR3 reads CASSLPRLAGYTDTQYF. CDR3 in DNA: TGTGCCAGCAGTTTACCCAGACTAGCGGGGTACACAGATACGCAGTATTTT. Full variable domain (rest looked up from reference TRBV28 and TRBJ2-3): DVKVTQSSRYLVKRTGEKVFLECVQDMDHENMFWYRQDPGLGLRLIYFSYDVKMKEKGDIPEGYSVSREKKERFSLILESASTNQTSMYLCASSLPRLAGYTDTQYFGPGTRLTVL.

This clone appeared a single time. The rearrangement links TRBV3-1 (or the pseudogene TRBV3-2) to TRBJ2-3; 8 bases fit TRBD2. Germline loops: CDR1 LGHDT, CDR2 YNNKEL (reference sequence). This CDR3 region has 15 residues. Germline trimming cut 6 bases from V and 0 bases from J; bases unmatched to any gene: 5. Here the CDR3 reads CASSQIAGSTDTQYF. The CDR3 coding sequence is TGTGCCAGCAGTCAAATAGCGGGGAGCACAGATACGCAGTATTTT.

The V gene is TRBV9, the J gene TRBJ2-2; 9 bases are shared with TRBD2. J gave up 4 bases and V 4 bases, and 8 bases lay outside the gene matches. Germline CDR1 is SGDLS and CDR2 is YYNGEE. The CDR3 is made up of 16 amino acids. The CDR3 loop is CASSHGREGLTGELFF. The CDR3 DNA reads TGTGCCAGCAGCCACGGGCGGGAGGGCCTCACCGGGGAGCTGTTTTTT.

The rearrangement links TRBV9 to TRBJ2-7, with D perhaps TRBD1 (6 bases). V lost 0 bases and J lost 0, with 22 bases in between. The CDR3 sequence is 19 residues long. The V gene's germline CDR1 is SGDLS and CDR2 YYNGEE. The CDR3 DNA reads TGTGCCAGCAGCGTAGGGGGTTGGCCGGACAGCGATAGCTCCTACGAGCAGTACTTC. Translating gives CASSVGGWPDSDSSYEQYF.

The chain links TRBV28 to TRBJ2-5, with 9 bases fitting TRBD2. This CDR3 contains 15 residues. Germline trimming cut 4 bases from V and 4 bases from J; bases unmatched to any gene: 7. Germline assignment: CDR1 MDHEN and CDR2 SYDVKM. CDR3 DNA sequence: TGTGCCAGCAGTTCACCCCGAGCGGGGGGAGAGACCCAGTACTTC. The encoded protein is CASSSPRAGGETQYF.

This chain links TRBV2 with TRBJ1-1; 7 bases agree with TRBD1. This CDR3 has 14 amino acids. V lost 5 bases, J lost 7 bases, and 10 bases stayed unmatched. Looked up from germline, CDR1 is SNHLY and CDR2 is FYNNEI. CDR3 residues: CASSSGQDLNEAFF. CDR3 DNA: TGTGCCAGCAGTTCAGGACAGGATCTTAATGAAGCTTTCTTT.

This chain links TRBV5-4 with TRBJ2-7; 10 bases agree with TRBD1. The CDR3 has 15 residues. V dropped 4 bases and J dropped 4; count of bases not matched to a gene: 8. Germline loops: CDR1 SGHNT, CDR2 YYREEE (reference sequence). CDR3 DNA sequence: TGTGCCAGCAGCGGCCAGGGACAGGGGTTTTACGAGCAGTACTTC. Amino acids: CASSGQGQGFYEQYF.

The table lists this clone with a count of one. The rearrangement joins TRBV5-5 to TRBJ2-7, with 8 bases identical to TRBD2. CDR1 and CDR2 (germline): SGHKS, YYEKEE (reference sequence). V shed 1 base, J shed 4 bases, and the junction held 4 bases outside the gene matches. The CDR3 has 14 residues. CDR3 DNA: TGTGCCAGCAGCTTGCGGGGGGGCTTATACGAGCAGTACTTC. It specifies CASSLRGGLYEQYF.

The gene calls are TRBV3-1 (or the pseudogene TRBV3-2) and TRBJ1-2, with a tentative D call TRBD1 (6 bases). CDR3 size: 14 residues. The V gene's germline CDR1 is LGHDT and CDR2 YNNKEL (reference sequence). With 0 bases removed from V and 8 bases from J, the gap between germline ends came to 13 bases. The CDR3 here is CASSQDRQVHGYTF. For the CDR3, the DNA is TGTGCCAGCAGCCAAGATCGACAGGTGCACGGCTACACCTTC.

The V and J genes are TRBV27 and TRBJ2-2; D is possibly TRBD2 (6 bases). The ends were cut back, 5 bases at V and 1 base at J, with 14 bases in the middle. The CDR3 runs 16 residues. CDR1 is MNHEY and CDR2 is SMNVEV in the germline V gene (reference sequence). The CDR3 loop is CASSPWTTGNTGELFF. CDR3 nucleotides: TGTGCCAGCAGTCCATGGACTACCGGGAACACCGGGGAGCTGTTTTTT.

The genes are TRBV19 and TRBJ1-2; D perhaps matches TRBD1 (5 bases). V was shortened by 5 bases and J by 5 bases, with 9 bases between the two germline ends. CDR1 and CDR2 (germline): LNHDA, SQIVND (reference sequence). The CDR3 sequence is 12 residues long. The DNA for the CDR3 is TGTGCCAGTAGTGGGGACGGTTATGGCTACACCTTC. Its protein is CASSGDGYGYTF.

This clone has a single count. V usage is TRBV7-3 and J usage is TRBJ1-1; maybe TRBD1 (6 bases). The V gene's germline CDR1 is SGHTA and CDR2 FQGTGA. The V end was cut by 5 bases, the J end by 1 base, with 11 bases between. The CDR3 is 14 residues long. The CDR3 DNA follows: TGTGCCAGCAGCCCCGGGACAACGAACACTGAAGCTTTCTTT. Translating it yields CASSPGTTNTEAFF.

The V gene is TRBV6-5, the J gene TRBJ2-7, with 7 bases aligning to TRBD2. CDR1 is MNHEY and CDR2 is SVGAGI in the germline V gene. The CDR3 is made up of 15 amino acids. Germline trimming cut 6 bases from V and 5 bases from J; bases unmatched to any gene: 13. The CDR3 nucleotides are TGTGCCAGCAGGATCTCTCTAGCGGCCGGCCACGAGCAGTACTTC. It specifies CASRISLAAGHEQYF.

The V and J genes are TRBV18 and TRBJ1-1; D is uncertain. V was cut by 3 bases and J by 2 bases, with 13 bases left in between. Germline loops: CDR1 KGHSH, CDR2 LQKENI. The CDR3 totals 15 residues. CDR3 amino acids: CASSPSAGLNTEAFF. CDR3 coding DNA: TGTGCCAGCTCACCGTCGGCAGGACTCAACACTGAAGCTTTCTTT.

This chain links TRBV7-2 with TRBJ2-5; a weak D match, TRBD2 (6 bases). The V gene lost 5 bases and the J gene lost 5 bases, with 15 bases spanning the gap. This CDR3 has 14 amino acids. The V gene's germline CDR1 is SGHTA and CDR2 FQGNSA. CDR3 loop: CASSPDGAGETQYF. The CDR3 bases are TGTGCCAGCAGCCCAGACGGGGCGGGGGAGACCCAGTACTTC.

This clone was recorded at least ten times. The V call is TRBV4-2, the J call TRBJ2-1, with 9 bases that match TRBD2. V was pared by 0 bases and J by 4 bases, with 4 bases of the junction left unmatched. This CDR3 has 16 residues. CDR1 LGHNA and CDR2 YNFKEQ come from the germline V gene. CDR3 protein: CASSQDSAGGYNEQFF. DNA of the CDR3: TGTGCCAGCAGCCAAGATTCCGCGGGAGGGTACAATGAGCAGTTCTTC.

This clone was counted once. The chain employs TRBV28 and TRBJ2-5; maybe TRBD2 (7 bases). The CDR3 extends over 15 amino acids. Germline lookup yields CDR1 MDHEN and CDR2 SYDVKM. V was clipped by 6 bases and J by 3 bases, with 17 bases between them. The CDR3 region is CASSIPWGGEETQYF. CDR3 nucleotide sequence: TGTGCCAGCAGCATCCCTTGGGGGGGCGAAGAGACCCAGTACTTC.

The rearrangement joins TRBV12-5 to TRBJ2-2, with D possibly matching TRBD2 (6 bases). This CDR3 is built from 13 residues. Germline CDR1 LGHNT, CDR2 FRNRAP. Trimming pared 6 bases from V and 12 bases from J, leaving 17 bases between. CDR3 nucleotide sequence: TGTGCTAGTGGCCCTGATGGAGGGAGCAAGCTGTTTTTT. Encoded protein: CASGPDGGSKLFF.

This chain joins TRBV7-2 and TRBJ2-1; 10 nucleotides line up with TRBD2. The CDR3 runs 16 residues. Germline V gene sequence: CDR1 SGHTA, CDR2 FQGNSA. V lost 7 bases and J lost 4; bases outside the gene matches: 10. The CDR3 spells CASNPSPGLAYNEQFF. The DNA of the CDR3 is TGTGCCAGCAACCCTTCTCCGGGACTAGCGTACAATGAGCAGTTCTTC.

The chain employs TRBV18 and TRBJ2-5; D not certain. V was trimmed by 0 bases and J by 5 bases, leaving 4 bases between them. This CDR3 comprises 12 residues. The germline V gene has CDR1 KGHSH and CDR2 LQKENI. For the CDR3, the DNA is TGTGCCAGCTCACCACCGTGGGAGACCCAGTACTTC. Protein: CASSPPWETQYF.

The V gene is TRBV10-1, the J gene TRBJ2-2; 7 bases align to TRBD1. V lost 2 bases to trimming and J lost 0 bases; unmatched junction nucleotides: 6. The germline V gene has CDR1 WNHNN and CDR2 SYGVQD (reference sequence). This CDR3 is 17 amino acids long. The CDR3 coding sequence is TGCGCCAGCAGTGAGGGGGCAGGGGGTGCGAACACCGGGGAGCTGTTTTTT. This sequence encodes CASSEGAGGANTGELFF.

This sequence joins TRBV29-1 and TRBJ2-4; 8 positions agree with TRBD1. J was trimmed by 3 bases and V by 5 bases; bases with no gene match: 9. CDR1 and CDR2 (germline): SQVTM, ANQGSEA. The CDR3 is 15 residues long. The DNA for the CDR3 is TGCAGCGTTACCCGGACAGGGTTGAGCAAAAACATTCAGTACTTC. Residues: CSVTRTGLSKNIQYF.

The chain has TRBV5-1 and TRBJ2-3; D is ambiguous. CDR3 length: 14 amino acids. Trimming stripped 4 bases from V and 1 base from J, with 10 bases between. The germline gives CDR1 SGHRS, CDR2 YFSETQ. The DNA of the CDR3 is TGCGCCAGCAGCCCATGGGTGGGCACAGATACGCAGTATTTT. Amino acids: CASSPWVGTDTQYF.

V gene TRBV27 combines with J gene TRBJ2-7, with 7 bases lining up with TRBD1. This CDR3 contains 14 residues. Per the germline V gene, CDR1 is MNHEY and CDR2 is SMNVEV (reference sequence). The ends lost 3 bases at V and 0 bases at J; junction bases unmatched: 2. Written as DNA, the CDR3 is TGTGCCAGCAGTTTTGGGGACAGCTCCTACGAGCAGTACTTC. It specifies CASSFGDSSYEQYF.

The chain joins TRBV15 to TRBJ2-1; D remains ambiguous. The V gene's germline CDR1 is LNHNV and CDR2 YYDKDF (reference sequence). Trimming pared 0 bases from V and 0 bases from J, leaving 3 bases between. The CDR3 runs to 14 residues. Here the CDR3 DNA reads TGTGCCACCAGCAGAGACACCTCCTACAATGAGCAGTTCTTC. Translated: CATSRDTSYNEQFF.

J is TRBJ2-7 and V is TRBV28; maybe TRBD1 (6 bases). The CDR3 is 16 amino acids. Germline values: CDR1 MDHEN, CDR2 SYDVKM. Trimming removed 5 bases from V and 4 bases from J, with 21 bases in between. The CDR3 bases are TGTGCCAGCAGTCTGCCTCTTTGGGGGCGTAATTACGAGCAGTACTTC. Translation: CASSLPLWGRNYEQYF.